Listed below are T cell receptor beta chains from one sample, sequenced in a study of shared clonotypes between healthy human individuals. Some clones are missing from TCRdb's copy, which holds only in-frame ones; the method was immunoSEQ multiplex PCR. The table shows more than 1.2 million clones, with less than 99% occurring only once. What was sequenced was naive CD4+ T cells sorted from blood. These receptors were obtained from a man in his thirties or forties in good health. Each CDR3 is given with its conserved first and last residue. The D gene is left open where the match is weak. Rows may omit the clone size; those that give it use once, few, many or a size class.

J,size,D,V,CDR3,DNA
TRBJ2-7,-,TRBD2,TRBV27,CASSGTSGIREQYF,TGTGCCAGCAGCGGGACTAGCGGGATTCGCGAGCAGTACTTC
TRBJ2-2,-,TRBD2,TRBV27,CASSVTSLRGTGELFF,TGTGCCAGCAGTGTGACTAGCTTAAGAGGAACCGGGGAGCTGTTTTTT
TRBJ1-2,-,-,TRBV4-3,CASSSRTDGGYGYTF,TGCGCCAGCAGCTCTCGGACAGATGGCGGCTATGGCTACACCTTC
TRBJ2-7,once,-,TRBV19,CASSMEGTYEQYF,TGTGCCAGTAGTATGGAGGGGACCTACGAGCAGTACTTC
TRBJ2-1,-,-,TRBV19,CASSIGYSYNEQFF,TGTGCCAGTAGTATAGGGTACTCCTACAATGAGCAGTTCTTC
TRBJ2-5,-,TRBD2,TRBV5-1,CASSFGGGQETQYF,TGCGCCAGCAGCTTTGGGGGGGGCCAAGAGACCCAGTACTTC
TRBJ2-1,-,TRBD2,TRBV5-1,CASSLDLAGGTYNEQFF,TGCGCCAGCAGCTTGGACTTAGCGGGAGGTACCTACAATGAGCAGTTCTTC
TRBJ1-1,-,TRBD1,TRBV5-1,CASSAWTGMNTEAFF,TGCGCCAGCAGCGCCTGGACAGGAATGAACACTGAAGCTTTCTTT
TRBJ2-5,-,TRBD2,TRBV10-1,CASSPGAAGGQETQYF,TGCGCCAGCAGTCCGGGGGCAGCGGGAGGCCAAGAGACCCAGTACTTC
TRBJ1-2,-,-,TRBV6-6,CASSYDGTGGYTF,TGTGCCAGCAGTTATGACGGCACCGGTGGCTACACCTTC
TRBJ2-1,-,TRBD2,TRBV5-6,CASGAGGFYSSEQFF,TGTGCCAGCGGAGCGGGAGGGTTTTATTCCAGTGAGCAGTTCTTC
TRBJ2-3,-,-,TRBV9,CASSRGSTDTQYF,TGTGCCAGCAGCAGAGGAAGCACAGATACGCAGTATTTT
TRBJ2-1,-,TRBD2,TRBV19,CASSPLPGLAGGSEQFF,TGTGCCAGTAGTCCTCTTCCGGGACTAGCGGGAGGGAGTGAGCAGTTCTTC
TRBJ2-7,-,-,TRBV6-4,CASSAGPGYEQYF,TGTGCCAGCAGTGCGGGACCTGGCTACGAGCAGTACTTC
TRBJ2-7,-,-,TRBV6-5,CASSYSSAGYGEQYF,TGTGCCAGCAGTTACTCTTCGGCGGGTTATGGCGAGCAGTACTTC
TRBJ1-1,once,-,TRBV7-6,CASSLGTRGTEAFF,TGTGCCAGCAGCTTAGGGACGAGGGGTACTGAAGCTTTCTTT
TRBJ2-5,-,TRBD2,TRBV10-3,CAIRDIGTSGSIYF,TGTGCCATCAGGGATATTGGGACTAGCGGATCCATATACTTC
TRBJ1-2,-,-,TRBV6-1,CASSRETFYGYTF,TGTGCCAGCAGCCGCGAGACTTTCTATGGCTACACCTTC
TRBJ2-7,-,TRBD2,TRBV5-1,CASSLASLAGYEQYF,TGCGCCAGCAGCTTGGCCAGCCTAGCGGGTTACGAGCAGTACTTC
TRBJ2-2,-,-,TRBV5-1,CASSLARVDTGELFF,TGCGCCAGCAGCTTGGCCAGGGTGGACACCGGGGAGCTGTTTTTT
TRBJ2-3,-,-,TRBV5-1,CASSLGGFQSTDTQYF,TGCGCCAGCAGCTTGGGGGGGTTTCAAAGCACAGATACGCAGTATTTT
TRBJ2-3,-,-,TRBV9,CASSVKADGTDTQYF,TGTGCCAGCAGCGTTAAAGCGGATGGCACAGATACGCAGTATTTT